The present TCR beta chain was sequenced within a study of cytomegalovirus exposure and HLA in healthy donors. Across the whole study: Among the 400 or so donors who were genotyped, about 80% fell in the genetic ancestry cluster that is associated with self-reported Caucasian donors. Findings and limits, study-wide: The study recorded some 160 TCR beta chains that were cytomegalovirus-associated.

The study ran its PCR with 60 Vbeta and 13 Jbeta primers. Libraries were prepared by immunoSEQ multiplex PCR; TCRdb keeps only in-frame clonotypes and omits some of them. The sample shows roughly 160,000 clones, roughly 79% of them seen only once. This clone is a singleton in its sample. The antigen is not known. A read error may produce the germline difference seen at one junction end. Donors were ostensibly healthy at sampling, although undocumented immune exposures were probable. This CDR3 region has 12 residues. CDR1 and CDR2 (germline): SEHNR, FQNEAQ (reference sequence). The chain carries TRBV7-9 and TRBJ2-7; perhaps TRBD2 as D (5 bases). The sample was PBMCs. The origin of this receptor is a man aged 25 to 40 in good health and CMV-seronegative. CDR3 region: CSSSSDFDEQYF. The CDR3 DNA follows: TGTTCCAGCAGCTCGGACTTTGACGAGCAGTACTTC.